Presented here are 24 T cell receptor beta chains from one specimen sequenced in a study of tumor-infiltrating lymphocytes in localized non-small cell lung cancer (dated by TCRdb to about 2021). The library came from the immunoSEQ multiplex PCR assay. TCRdb carries this immuneACCESS record with in-frame sequences only. Its versions omit some clonotypes, under half of them owing to an unresolved V gene in the studies checked, with the rest unexplained. Here the sample has 16,000 or so clones; roughly two thirds occur a single time. The ten largest make up about 4.3% of the sample. Specimen: lung tumor tissue. The origin of the receptors is a human donor with non-small cell lung cancer.

The chain links TRBV30 to TRBJ2-7; D ambiguous. The germline V gene encodes CDR1 GTSNPN and CDR2 SVGIG (reference sequence). This CDR3 comprises 13 residues. The germline V and J ends were trimmed by 0 bases and 2 bases, with 8 bases remaining between them. This CDR3 is CAWSVLTTYEQYF. For the CDR3, the DNA is TGTGCCTGGAGTGTACTGACGACCTACGAGCAGTACTTC.

The gene calls are TRBV11-2 and TRBJ2-1, with 13 bases lining up with TRBD2. There are 15 residues in the CDR3. V was clipped by 1 base and J by 6 bases; unmatched bases: 0. The germline CDR1 and CDR2 sequences are SGHAT and FQNNGV. As DNA, the CDR3 is TGTGCCAGCAGCTTAGGACTAGCGGGAGGCAATGAGCAGTTCTTC. It translates to CASSLGLAGGNEQFF.

The genes are TRBV11-2 and TRBJ2-5; 7 bases map to TRBD1. The germline V gene has CDR1 SGHAT and CDR2 FQNNGV. The CDR3 totals 17 residues. V lost 5 bases, J lost 2 bases, and 14 bases stayed unmatched. CDR3 bases: TGTGCCAGCAGCCCTCCGGGACAGCAGGCAGGGCAAGAGACCCAGTACTTC. Translated, it gives CASSPPGQQAGQETQYF.

Comment on this clone: One end of the junction fails to match germline, which may point to a read error. The rearrangement links TRBV7-7 to TRBJ2-2; 9 bases are shared with TRBD2. This CDR3 has 16 amino acids. Germline V gene data show CDR1 as SSHAT and CDR2 as FNYEAQ (reference sequence). CDR3 amino acids: CASSLRRRGGFGELFF. In nucleotides, the CDR3 is TGTGCTAGCAGCTTACGAAGGCGGGGGGGCTTCGGGGAGCTGTTTTTT.

The rearrangement uses TRBV21-1 and TRBJ1-4; TRBD1, the table's D call, lacks a check against the DNA. TRBV21-1 is listed as a pseudogene. The CDR3 is made up of 14 amino acids. The CDR3 DNA reads TGTGCCAGCAGGAAGACAGATAAGTATGAAAAACTGTTTTTT. As protein: CASRKTDKYEKLFF.

The rearrangement joins TRBV7-2 to TRBJ2-2; D ambiguous. The CDR3 loop spans 12 amino acids. With 5 bases removed from V and 7 bases from J, the gap between germline ends came to 8 bases. From germline, CDR1 is SGHTA and CDR2 FQGNSA. DNA of the CDR3: TGTGCCAGCAGCCCTATTAACGGGGAGCTGTTTTTT. Translated, it gives CASSPINGELFF.

The rearrangement uses TRBV11-2 and TRBJ2-3, with D perhaps assigned TRBD1 or TRBD2 (6 bases each). Per the germline V gene, CDR1 is SGHAT and CDR2 is FQNNGV. This CDR3 comprises 17 residues. Trimming left V 5 bases short and J 4 bases short, with 22 bases between. The CDR3: CASSRFGGRYDADTQYF. The CDR3 DNA sequence: TGTGCCAGCAGCCGCTTCGGGGGCCGCTATGATGCAGATACGCAGTATTTT. Full variable domain (outside the CDR3, taken from reference TRBV11-2 and TRBJ2-3): EAGVAQSPRYKIIEKRQSVAFWCNPISGHATLYWYQQILGQGPKLLIQFQNNGVVDDSQLPKDRFSAERLKGVDSTLKIQPAKLEDSAVYLCASSRFGGRYDADTQYFGPGTRLTVL.

This chain links TRBV5-5 with TRBJ2-7; D is uncertain. Deletions cut 4 bases from V and 10 bases from J, with 21 bases between. From germline, CDR1 is SGHKS and CDR2 YYEKEE (reference sequence). The CDR3 consists of 14 residues. The CDR3 region is CASSQDMASALQYF. CDR3 bases: TGTGCCAGCAGCCAAGACATGGCTTCCGCGCTCCAGTACTTC.

The rearrangement joins TRBV11-2 to TRBJ1-2; D is uncertain. CDR3 length: 14 amino acids. The V and J ends lost 0 bases and 1 base respectively, with 6 bases between them. Germline V gene data show CDR1 as SGHAT and CDR2 as FQNNGV. CDR3 DNA: TGTGCCAGCAGCTTAGACAGGTTTAACTATGGCTACACCTTC. It codes for CASSLDRFNYGYTF.

The rearrangement links TRBV11-2 to TRBJ2-3; possibly TRBD1 for D (6 bases). Trimming took off 5 bases at V and 7 bases at J, with 19 bases between the two ends. Germline CDR1 and CDR2: SGHAT and FQNNGV. The CDR3 has 15 residues. The CDR3 coding sequence is TGTGCCAGCAGCCCGGACAGTCTGAAGGGCTATACGCAGTATTTT. Translating gives CASSPDSLKGYTQYF.

The chain employs TRBV18 and TRBJ1-2; TRBD1 aligns across 8 bases. J was trimmed by 8 bases and V by 2 bases; bases with no gene match: 4. The CDR3 consists of 13 residues. In germline, CDR1 is KGHSH, CDR2 LQKENI. As DNA, the CDR3 is TGTGCCAGCTCACCAGGCAGGGGGCACGGCTACACCTTC. Residues: CASSPGRGHGYTF.

This clone was counted a few times. The gene calls are TRBV30 and TRBJ1-1; possible D gene TRBD1, 5 bases. Trimming took off 5 bases at V and 1 base at J, with 8 bases between the two ends. Germline CDR1 and CDR2: GTSNPN and SVGIG (reference sequence). The CDR3 has 12 residues. In DNA, the CDR3 is TGTGCCTGGGACAGACAGAACACTGAAGCTTTCTTT. This gives the protein CAWDRQNTEAFF.

This chain links TRBV6-1 with TRBJ1-1, with D possibly being TRBD1 (5 bases). Deletions cut 6 bases from V and 0 bases from J, with 14 bases between. Germline assignment: CDR1 MNHNS and CDR2 SASEGT. The CDR3 has 15 amino acids. This CDR3 reads CASRDSLQMNTEAFF. CDR3 nucleotides: TGTGCCAGCAGAGACAGCCTGCAGATGAACACTGAAGCTTTCTTT.

This clone was seen more than once but under ten times. CDR3 DNA: TGCGCCAGCAGCTTGGGGGGAACCCAAGAGACCCAGTACTTC. This encodes CASSLGGTQETQYF. This chain links TRBV5-1 with TRBJ2-5; D remains ambiguous. There are 14 residues in the CDR3. V was clipped by 0 bases and J by 1 base, with 7 bases between them. The germline CDR1 and CDR2 sequences are SGHRS and YFSETQ. Variable domain in full (rest from reference TRBV5-1 and TRBJ2-5): KAGVTQTPRYLIKTRGQQVTLSCSPISGHRSVSWYQQTPGQGLQFLFEYFSETQRNKGNFPGRFSGRQFSNSRSEMNVSTLELGDSALYLCASSLGGTQETQYFGPGTRLLVL.

DNA of the CDR3: TGTGCCTGGAGTAAGTCCCCTCTGACTGAAGCTTTCTTT. Its translation is CAWSKSPLTEAFF. This chain uses TRBV30 with TRBJ1-1; D remains ambiguous. This CDR3 is 13 amino acids long. V was trimmed by 2 bases and J by 5 bases, leaving 12 bases between them. CDR1 is GTSNPN and CDR2 is SVGIG in the germline V gene (reference sequence).

The chain uses TRBV19 and TRBJ2-2; D is possibly TRBD1 (8 bases). CDR1 LNHDA and CDR2 SQIVND come from the germline V gene (reference sequence). The CDR3 is made up of 16 amino acids. The germline V and J ends were trimmed by 7 bases and 3 bases, with 18 bases remaining between them. The chain's CDR3 is CASTGGGGSYTGELFF. CDR3 nucleotides: TGTGCCAGTACAGGGGGCGGGGGTTCATACACCGGGGAGCTGTTTTTT.

This clone was picked up a small number of times. This CDR3 reads CASSLKGGSSYEQYF. The DNA for the CDR3 is TGTGCCAGCAGCTTAAAAGGGGGGAGCTCCTACGAGCAGTACTTC. The rearrangement joins TRBV11-3 to TRBJ2-7; D tentatively reads TRBD1 or TRBD2 (6 bases each). V lost 2 bases to trimming and J lost 0 bases, with 11 bases between them. The CDR3 sequence is 15 residues long. The germline gives CDR1 SGHNT, CDR2 YENEEA.

This clone occurred a few times. The chain carries TRBV28 and TRBJ2-1; 8 bases align to TRBD2. This CDR3 contains 14 residues. The V and J ends lost 6 bases and 8 bases, in that order; junction bases with no gene match: 9. Germline CDR1 reads MDHEN; CDR2 reads SYDVKM. The CDR3 coding sequence is TGTGCCAGCAGCATCAGAACGACTAGCGATGAGCAGTTCTTC. Translating gives CASSIRTTSDEQFF.

This clone was observed once. J is TRBJ2-1 and V is TRBV29-1; weak D call: TRBD1 (6 bases). The ends were cut back, 0 bases at V and 0 bases at J, with 12 bases in the middle. Germline V lookup: CDR1 SQVTM, CDR2 ANQGSEA. The CDR3 loop spans 16 amino acids. The CDR3 spells CSVEDPDRTSYNEQFF. The CDR3 DNA reads TGCAGCGTTGAAGATCCGGACAGAACCTCCTACAATGAGCAGTTCTTC.

The sample holds one count of this clone. The chain carries TRBV5-1 and TRBJ1-1; 8 bases align to TRBD1. The ends lost 0 bases at V and 4 bases at J; junction bases unmatched: 2. The germline CDR1 and CDR2 sequences are SGHRS and YFSETQ. This CDR3 comprises 14 residues. The CDR3 sequence: CASSLGGTGTEAFF. The DNA for the CDR3 is TGCGCCAGCAGCTTGGGAGGGACAGGCACTGAAGCTTTCTTT. The full variable domain, its missing parts supplied by reference TRBV5-1 and TRBJ1-1, is KAGVTQTPRYLIKTRGQQVTLSCSPISGHRSVSWYQQTPGQGLQFLFEYFSETQRNKGNFPGRFSGRQFSNSRSEMNVSTLELGDSALYLCASSLGGTGTEAFFGQGTRLTVV.

J is TRBJ2-7 and V is TRBV5-4, with TRBD2 matching 10 bases. V trimming: 4 bases; J trimming: 0 bases; junction bases outside the gene matches: 7. The germline V gene encodes CDR1 SGHNT and CDR2 YYREEE (reference sequence). The CDR3 contains 16 residues. In nucleotides, the CDR3 is TGTGCCAGCAGCCCTGGGGCTAGCGGGAGCTCCTACGAGCAGTACTTC. It codes for CASSPGASGSSYEQYF.

V gene TRBV27 combines with J gene TRBJ1-2; 11 positions agree with TRBD1. Germline assignment: CDR1 MNHEY and CDR2 SMNVEV (reference sequence). The V gene end was trimmed by 1 base and the J gene end by 8 bases; junction bases not matched to a gene: 9. The CDR3 spans 16 residues. The CDR3 sequence: CASSLFVGQGAGGYTF. CDR3 nucleotide sequence: TGTGCCAGCAGTTTATTCGTCGGACAGGGGGCTGGAGGCTACACCTTC.

The chain joins TRBV10-3 to TRBJ1-1, with a possible D match to TRBD1 (5 bases). Germline values: CDR1 ENHRY, CDR2 SYGVKD. Between the trimmed V and J ends, which lost 6 bases and 5 bases, there was a span of 16 bases. The CDR3 totals 14 residues. The CDR3 nucleotides read TGTGCCATCAGAAAGGGGTCTGAGAGAACTGAAGCTTTCTTT. It specifies CAIRKGSERTEAFF.

This clone was counted once. The gene calls are TRBV11-2 and TRBJ2-7; a weak D match, TRBD1 (6 bases). Germline CDR1 and CDR2: SGHAT and FQNNGV. Trimming took off 4 bases at V and 6 bases at J, with 22 bases between the two ends. The CDR3 is 16 residues long. DNA for the CDR3: TGTGCCAGCAGCTCCCCGCCCGGAACAGGGCTGGGCGAGCAGTACTTC. This translates into CASSSPPGTGLGEQYF.